What follows describes a single T cell receptor (beta chain). The target antigen is unknown. These data are taken from a study of identical twins. Whole-study results and caveats: The analysis was cross-sectional rather than longitudinal within donors. High-abundance cord blood beta clonotypes had fewer insertions; memory repertoires showed none.

Germline CDR1 and CDR2: SGHNT and YENEEA. With V trimmed by 5 bases and J by 13 bases, 9 bases remained unmatched. The CDR3 is made up of 14 amino acids. With template switching, a universal primer site was added, and the cDNA carried unique molecular identifiers. One entry per CDR3 protein results from TCRdb running MiXCR on the 5' RACE reads. The table records approximately 530,000 distinct CDR3 sequences, approximately 20% of them present only once. This same sample was also taken into another study, of yellow fever vaccine responses in identical twins. That source reports: As reported, the vaccine T cell response of twins seemed partly convergent and partly personalized.

The receptor's source is a young woman in good health. The sample comprised CD4+ T cells sorted from blood. The V call is TRBV11-3, the J call TRBJ2-1; 12 bases align to TRBD2. The CDR3 reads CASSKGLAGPLQFF. The CDR3 nucleotides are TGTGCCAGCAGCAAAGGACTAGCGGGACCTTTACAGTTCTTC.